This TCR beta chain appears in the sequencing data of a study of T cells after yellow fever vaccination. Across the whole study: When fractions had low cell numbers, they were prepared with SMART-Seq v4 Ultra Low Input. Study results and limitations: A large majority of primary-vaccination clones showed up again after the booster (about 96% CD4, almost 90% CD8).

Concerning this clonotype: Its antigen is unidentified.

For TCR, cDNA came from 5'RACE template switching, which added a universal primer site and UMIs. TCRdb reprocessed the 5' RACE reads via MiXCR and lists one record per CDR3 protein. This table has 250,000 to 300,000 distinct CDR3 sequences, around 10% appearing once. Germline assignment: CDR1 SGHNT and CDR2 YENEEA. V was cut by 4 bases and J by 3 bases, with 10 bases left in between. The CDR3 is made up of 13 amino acids. The sequenced sample was CD4+ T cells sorted from PBMCs, obtained 5 days after the yellow fever booster vaccination. V and J are TRBV11-3 and TRBJ2-7, with TRBD2 as a possible D gene (5 bases). The clonotype originates from a man aged 18 to 29 who received the YFV17D yellow fever vaccine. CDR3 nucleotide sequence: TGTGCCAGCAGCTCACTAGGGCTCTACGAGCAGTACTTC. It yields the protein CASSSLGLYEQYF.